The 26 T cell receptor beta chains presented below share a single source sample, sequenced in a study of T cells after yellow fever vaccination. TCRdb redid the calling of the 5' RACE reads with MiXCR, one entry per CDR3 protein. This sample yields 300,000 to 400,000 distinct CDR3 sequences, of which approximately 4.2% are seen a single time; approximately 24% belongs to the top ten. The sequencing here drew on PBMCs, taken 5 days after the yellow fever booster vaccination. The receptor source for this set is a man in his late teens or twenties who received the YFV17D yellow fever vaccine.

The rearrangement links TRBV4-1 to TRBJ1-2; a possible D gene is TRBD1 (6 bases). With 2 bases removed from V and 8 bases from J, the gap between germline ends came to 18 bases. This CDR3 region has 15 residues. Germline lookup yields CDR1 MGHRA and CDR2 YSYEKL. As DNA, the CDR3 is TGCGCCAGCAGCCAACCTGTAGGGGGGGGCGACGGCTACACCTTC. It encodes CASSQPVGGGDGYTF.

The sample holds many counts of this clonotype. The CDR3 is CASSPPLAGGAYNEQFF. CDR3 nucleotides: TGTGCCAGCTCACCACCCCTAGCGGGGGGGGCCTACAATGAGCAGTTCTTC. The chain joins TRBV18 to TRBJ2-1; TRBD2 matches 12 bases. V gave up 0 bases and J gave up 2 bases; unmatched junction bases: 2. Germline V gives CDR1 KGHSH, CDR2 LQKENI. The CDR3 consists of 17 residues.

The table lists this clonotype with a few counts. The chain combines TRBV4-3 with TRBJ2-2; 12 bases line up with TRBD2. The V gene's germline CDR1 is LGHNA and CDR2 YSLEER. This CDR3 is 19 amino acids long. V shed 0 bases, J shed 3 bases, and the junction held 8 bases outside the gene matches. CDR3 in amino acids: CASSQDVASGGEYTGELFF. DNA of the CDR3: TGCGCCAGCAGCCAAGATGTGGCTAGCGGGGGGGAATACACCGGGGAGCTGTTTTTT.

This clonotype has more than one count but fewer than ten. V is TRBV6-2 or TRBV6-3 and J is TRBJ1-4; D is unclear. CDR1 MNHEY and CDR2 SVGEGT come from the germline V gene. V lost 0 bases and J lost 0, with 20 bases in between. The CDR3 is 20 residues long. This chain's CDR3 is CASSYSIDQRDLATNEKLFF. In nucleotides, the CDR3 is TGTGCCAGCAGTTACTCTATCGATCAGCGAGACCTTGCAACTAATGAAAAACTGTTTTTT.

This clonotype was seen ten or more times. The chain links TRBV4-3 to TRBJ2-3; 11 bases line up with TRBD1. With 6 bases clipped from V and 4 bases from J, the junction kept 3 bases outside the gene matches. The CDR3 covers 14 residues. Germline V CDR1 and CDR2: LGHNA, YSLEER. CDR3 in DNA: TGCGCCAGCAGGCCGGGACAGGGGGCAGATACGCAGTATTTT. It specifies CASRPGQGADTQYF.

This rearrangement joins TRBV27 to TRBJ2-2; tentative D call: TRBD2 (5 bases). CDR1 MNHEY and CDR2 SMNVEV come from the germline V gene (reference sequence). Trimming cost V 6 bases and J 4 bases, with 24 bases left between them. The CDR3 sequence is 18 residues long. The CDR3 loop is CASSPRVGLAVGTGELFF. CDR3 DNA sequence: TGTGCCAGCAGCCCAAGGGTCGGGCTAGCTGTAGGCACCGGGGAGCTGTTTTTT.

CDR3 in amino acids: CASNGGGQGRTTYEQYF. In DNA, the CDR3 is TGTGCCAGCAATGGGGGAGGACAGGGGCGGACGACCTACGAGCAGTACTTC. The chain combines TRBV25-1 with TRBJ2-7, with TRBD1 matching over 9 bases. This CDR3 has 17 amino acids. V gave up 7 bases and J gave up 2 bases; unmatched junction bases: 15. Germline lookup yields CDR1 MGHDK and CDR2 SYGVNS.

This clonotype was seen repeatedly, ten times or more. The genes are TRBV7-2 and TRBJ2-1; no firm D call. Between the trimmed V and J ends, which lost 5 bases and 9 bases, there was a span of 8 bases. CDR1 and CDR2 (germline): SGHTA, FQGNSA. This CDR3 comprises 11 residues. The CDR3 bases are TGTGCCAGCAGCCTCCCAGGTGAGCAGTTCTTC. Translation gives CASSLPGEQFF.

This clonotype has ten or more counts. V and J are TRBV20-1 and TRBJ1-5; D might be TRBD1 (6 bases). The germline V and J ends were trimmed by 0 bases and 3 bases, with 18 bases remaining between them. Germline values: CDR1 DFQATT, CDR2 SNEGSKA (reference sequence). The CDR3 length is 17 residues. CDR3 residues: CSARDLQLGGVNQPQHF. The DNA for the CDR3 is TGCAGTGCTAGAGATCTACAGTTAGGGGGTGTCAATCAGCCCCAGCATTTT.

This clonotype has only a few counts. This chain links TRBV30 with TRBJ1-2, with D hard to call. The germline V gene has CDR1 GTSNPN and CDR2 SVGIG (reference sequence). The ends were cut back, 5 bases at V and 2 bases at J, with 3 bases in the middle. This CDR3 has 10 residues. In DNA form, the CDR3 reads TGTGCCTGGGAGAACTATGGCTACACCTTC. It is translated as CAWENYGYTF.

This clonotype was seen a few times. The genes are TRBV7-9 and TRBJ1-3; D gene ambiguous. Trimming shortened V by 5 bases and J by 1 base, and 15 bases separated the two germline ends. The length of the CDR3 is 16 residues. Germline loops: CDR1 SEHNR, CDR2 FQNEAQ (reference sequence). CDR3 sequence reads: CASSREGPRSGNTIYF. DNA for the CDR3: TGTGCCAGCAGCAGAGAAGGACCGCGATCTGGAAACACCATATATTTT.

Ten or more counts support this clonotype. This chain connects TRBV28 to TRBJ1-2; D unresolved. Germline V gives CDR1 MDHEN, CDR2 SYDVKM. The CDR3 runs to 15 residues. With 2 bases removed from V and 0 bases from J, the gap between germline ends came to 10 bases. The CDR3 DNA reads as TGTGCCAGCAGTTTAGTTACACATACTAACTATGGCTACACCTTC. This translates into CASSLVTHTNYGYTF.

This rearrangement joins TRBV7-2 to TRBJ2-5; 9 bases agree with TRBD2. The CDR3 is 15 residues long. The V gene's germline CDR1 is SGHTA and CDR2 FQGNSA. Trimming took 5 bases from V and 5 from J; bases not matched to a gene: 9. Written as DNA, the CDR3 is TGTGCCAGCAGCCGGGGGGGACTAGCTGCGGAGACCCAGTACTTC. Translation: CASSRGGLAAETQYF.

J is TRBJ1-1 and V is TRBV12-3 or TRBV12-4, with a weak D call TRBD1 (6 bases). The CDR3 is made up of 14 amino acids. The V and J ends lost 6 bases and 1 base respectively, with 12 bases between them. CDR3 in amino acids: CASRVSRGNTEAFF. The CDR3 bases are TGTGCCAGCAGGGTCAGCAGGGGGAACACTGAAGCTTTCTTT.

This chain links TRBV24-1 with TRBJ1-2; tentative D call: TRBD1 (6 bases). CDR3 length equals 12 residues. V was clipped by 5 bases and J by 5 bases, with 8 bases between them. CDR1 is KGHDR, CDR2 SFDVKD, per germline. The CDR3, as DNA: TGTGCCACCAGTGCGAGGGGGTATGGCTACACCTTC. This sequence encodes CATSARGYGYTF.

Only a few counts were recorded for this clonotype. The V call is TRBV7-2, the J call TRBJ2-1; D unresolved. V lost 0 bases, J lost 9 bases, and 15 bases lay in between. The germline gives CDR1 SGHTA, CDR2 FQGNSA. The CDR3 length is 15 residues. CDR3 in amino acids: CASSLAVSSSVEQFF. DNA for the CDR3: TGTGCCAGCAGCTTAGCGGTTAGTTCAAGTGTTGAGCAGTTCTTC.

This clonotype was detected ten times or more. This chain connects TRBV7-2 to TRBJ2-5, with 9 nucleotides matching TRBD1. Germline V CDR1 and CDR2: SGHTA, FQGNSA. The CDR3 consists of 14 residues. The junction had 9 bases not matched to a gene; V was cut back by 4 bases and J by 9 bases. The CDR3: CASSSYRGRMAQYF. Written as DNA, the CDR3 is TGTGCCAGCAGCTCATACAGGGGGCGCATGGCCCAGTACTTC.

In this sample, this clonotype turned up a few times. The J gene is TRBJ1-1, the V gene TRBV4-1; tentatively, D is TRBD1 (6 bases). The germline CDR1 and CDR2 sequences are MGHRA and YSYEKL. The length of the CDR3 is 15 residues. Between the trimmed V and J ends, which lost 1 base and 3 bases, there was a span of 12 bases. The CDR3 coding sequence is TGCGCCAGCAGCCAAGGATGGGGGGCGGACACTGAAGCTTTCTTT. Protein: CASSQGWGADTEAFF.

This clonotype came up many times. DNA of the CDR3: TGTGCCATCAGTTTTGGGGGCCTCACAGATACGCAGTATTTT. It encodes CAISFGGLTDTQYF. The chain combines TRBV10-3 with TRBJ2-3, with D tentatively TRBD1 (6 bases). Trimming removed 5 bases from V and 2 bases from J, with 11 bases in between. The CDR3 sequence is 14 residues long. The germline CDR1 and CDR2 sequences are ENHRY and SYGVKD.

The chain has TRBV7-9 and TRBJ1-2; D is uncertain. The germline V and J ends were trimmed by 0 bases and 8 bases, with 13 bases remaining between them. The CDR3 is made up of 14 amino acids. Germline lookup yields CDR1 SEHNR and CDR2 FQNEAQ (reference sequence). The CDR3: CASSLAPAALGYTF. DNA for the CDR3: TGTGCCAGCAGCTTAGCGCCTGCGGCGTTGGGCTACACCTTC.

This clonotype was detected ten times or more. V is TRBV12-3 or TRBV12-4 and J is TRBJ2-5, with 8 bases aligning to TRBD2. The CDR3 loop spans 14 amino acids. Germline trimming cut 6 bases from V and 4 bases from J; bases unmatched to any gene: 7. In DNA form, the CDR3 reads TGTGCCAGCAGCCGACGGGGGGGCGGAGAGACCCAGTACTTC. This gives the protein CASSRRGGGETQYF.

The chain recombines TRBV4-3 with TRBJ1-2; 7 nucleotides agree with TRBD1. Germline V gives CDR1 LGHNA, CDR2 YSLEER. There are 14 residues in the CDR3. V shed 4 bases, J shed 0 bases, and the junction held 2 bases outside the gene matches. The CDR3 DNA is TGCGCCAGCAGCCCGACAGGGTCTAACTATGGCTACACCTTC. The encoded protein is CASSPTGSNYGYTF.

This clonotype was counted many times. The chain uses TRBV5-1 and TRBJ2-1; 7 nucleotides line up with TRBD2. The germline gives CDR1 SGHRS, CDR2 YFSETQ. The CDR3 is 15 amino acids. The V gene end was trimmed by 2 bases and the J gene end by 3 bases; junction bases not matched to a gene: 5. The chain's CDR3 is CASSFSAGVYNEQFF. The CDR3 DNA sequence: TGCGCCAGCAGCTTTTCGGCGGGGGTCTACAATGAGCAGTTCTTC.

This clonotype was counted only a few times. The chain recombines TRBV19 with TRBJ2-7, with 9 bases fitting TRBD1. CDR1 and CDR2 (germline): LNHDA, SQIVND (reference sequence). There are 16 residues in the CDR3. Trimming took 5 bases from V and 5 from J; bases not matched to a gene: 13. In DNA form, the CDR3 reads TGTGCCAGTAGTCTCACTCCCGGGACAGGGAGCCACGAGCAGTACTTC. Translated: CASSLTPGTGSHEQYF.

DNA of the CDR3: TGTGCCAGCAGCGGTAGTCGGGGGGAAAGCTCCTACAATGAGCAGTTCTTC. The encoded protein is CASSGSRGESSYNEQFF. This chain uses TRBV9 with TRBJ2-1, with 7 bases matching TRBD2. Germline lookup yields CDR1 SGDLS and CDR2 YYNGEE. V was pared by 3 bases and J by 0 bases, with 9 bases of the junction left unmatched. CDR3 length: 17 amino acids.

The chain employs TRBV9 and TRBJ2-5; D unclear. The germline V and J ends were trimmed by 0 bases and 0 bases, with 6 bases remaining between them. Germline V gives CDR1 SGDLS, CDR2 YYNGEE. The CDR3 covers 14 residues. CDR3 sequence (DNA): TGTGCCAGCAGCGTAGAGGCGGACCAAGAGACCCAGTACTTC. This codes for CASSVEADQETQYF. The full variable domain, completed using reference TRBV9 and TRBJ2-5, is DSGVTQTPKHLITATGQRVTLRCSPRSGDLSVYWYQQSLDQGLQFLIQYYNGEERAKGNILERFSAQQFPDLHSELNLSSLELGDSALYFCASSVEADQETQYFGPGTRLLVL.